Listed below are T cell receptor beta chains from one sample, sequenced in a study of blood T cell repertoires in COVID-19. Data came from immunoSEQ multiplex PCR; TCRdb stores just in-frame clones and leaves some out. The table shows approximately 86,000 clones, with 80% to 90% occurring only once. Sequencing used peripheral blood. The receptors come from a man in his fifties with acute or convalescent COVID-19. The CDR3 runs from the conserved cysteine through the conserved F or W. D genes are given only for firm matches. Clone size is not always given. Where it is, it says once, few, many or a class for expanded clones.

v_call	cdr3_length	j_call	d_call	clone_size	cdr3_nt	cdr3_aa
TRBV18	18	TRBJ1-6	TRBD1	.	TGTGCCAGCTCACCATTCCCGGGACAGGTACGAGTTGATTCACCCCTCCACTTT	CASSPFPGQVRVDSPLHF
TRBV7-2	17	TRBJ1-6	.	.	TGTGCCAGCAGCTTAGCGGGGGCAAGCTCCTATAATTCACCCCTCCACTTT	CASSLAGASSYNSPLHF
TRBV6-1	13	TRBJ2-3	.	.	TGTGCCAGCAGTGAATCACGGGGAGTTACGCAGTATTTT	CASSESRGVTQYF
TRBV5-1	16	TRBJ2-3	.	.	TGCGCCAGCAGCAGCGACAGGCTTTCTTACACAGATACGCAGTATTTT	CASSSDRLSYTDTQYF
TRBV30	14	TRBJ1-4	.	.	TGTGCCTGGAATAGACAGACAACTAATGAAAAACTGTTTTTT	CAWNRQTTNEKLFF
TRBV5-5	12	TRBJ2-3	.	.	TGTGCCAGCAGGCTCCTTGCGGATACGCAGTATTTT	CASRLLADTQYF
TRBV19	15	TRBJ1-6	TRBD1	.	TGTGCCAGTAGTATAGATCCATGGACAGGGGGAACCCTCCACTTT	CASSIDPWTGGTLHF
TRBV5-1	13	TRBJ1-1	.	once	TGCGCCAGCAGCCTTGGGACAAACACTGAAGCTTTCTTT	CASSLGTNTEAFF
TRBV19	14	TRBJ1-5	.	.	TGTGCCAGTAGTATTTGGGGGCTGGTTCAGCCCCAGCATTTT	CASSIWGLVQPQHF
TRBV2	13	TRBJ1-1	.	once	TGTGCCAGCAGGAGGGGGGGAAGTACTGAAGCTTTCTTT	CASRRGGSTEAFF
TRBV3-1/TRBV3-2	15	TRBJ2-2	TRBD1	.	TGTGCCAGCAGCCGCCGGGACAGGGTCACCGGGGAGCTGTTTTTT	CASSRRDRVTGELFF
TRBV9	18	TRBJ2-3	TRBD2	.	TGTGCCAGCAGCGTAGACGCCCGGGGGGGGCGTGCGGGAGATACGCAGTATTTT	CASSVDARGGRAGDTQYF
TRBV6-5	15	TRBJ2-3	.	.	TGTGCCAGCACCGATCGGGGGGCGGGCACAGATACGCAGTATTTT	CASTDRGAGTDTQYF
TRBV30	13	TRBJ1-5	.	once	TGTGCCTGGGGGAGAGTGAGCAATCAGCCCCAGCATTTT	CAWGRVSNQPQHF
TRBV9	15	TRBJ2-5	.	.	TGTGCCAGCAGCGTAGGGTCAGGGGTAGGTGAGACCCAGTACTTC	CASSVGSGVGETQYF
TRBV2	20	TRBJ2-6	TRBD2	.	TGTGCCAGCAGTGAAATGAGGCTAGCGGGGGGGATCCCTGGGGCCAACGTCCTGACTTTC	CASSEMRLAGGIPGANVLTF
TRBV2	13	TRBJ1-6	.	many	TGTGCCAGCAGCCCAGGGGCCGGATCACCCCTCCACTTT	CASSPGAGSPLHF
TRBV14	14	TRBJ1-6	.	.	TGTGCCAGCAGCCAAGCGGGAGCCCATTCACCCCTCCACTTT	CASSQAGAHSPLHF
TRBV28	11	TRBJ2-1	.	few	TGTGCCAGCCAACACTACAATGAGCAGTTCTTC	CASQHYNEQFF
TRBV28	12	TRBJ1-2	.	.	TGTGCCAGCAGTCTCTCTAACTATGGCTACACCTTC	CASSLSNYGYTF
TRBV30	12	TRBJ1-1	.	.	TGTGCCTGGAGTGTATACGGTCTTGAAGCTTTCTTT	CAWSVYGLEAFF
TRBV5-1	13	TRBJ1-6	.	.	TGCGCCAGCAGACCCCTCACAGGATCACCCCTCCACTTT	CASRPLTGSPLHF